Each of the 17 T cell receptor beta chains below was sequenced from the same sample in a study of shared clonotypes between healthy human individuals. Here immunoSEQ multiplex PCR was the method, and the copy in TCRdb shows in-frame clones only, minus some. The sample has about 2.1 million clones, 93% seen once; the top ten hold about 1.5%. Naive CD8 cells were CD45RO-negative, positively selected for CCR7, excluding terminally differentiated effector memory CD45RA+ cells. Sequencing input: naive CD8+ T cells from PBMCs. The receptors shown here come from a man aged 18 to 30 in good health. Some clones in this sample may be carry-over from other donors' samples.

This chain uses TRBV27 with TRBJ2-5, with D perhaps TRBD1 or TRBD2 (6 bases each). There are 15 residues in the CDR3. V lost 4 bases and J lost 3, with 15 bases in between. Germline loops: CDR1 MNHEY, CDR2 SMNVEV (reference sequence). CDR3 in DNA: TGTGCCAGCAGTTCTTTGGGGGGCAGTGAAGAGACCCAGTACTTC. Its translation is CASSSLGGSEETQYF.

This rearrangement joins TRBV6-6 to TRBJ2-1; tentative D call: TRBD2 (6 bases). This CDR3 is 16 amino acids long. CDR1 MNHNY and CDR2 SVGAGI come from the germline V gene (reference sequence). Trimming removed 6 bases from V and 8 bases from J, with 23 bases in between. The CDR3 DNA follows: TGTGCCAGCAGCCTCCTAAGTCCCGGGAGCATTGATGAGCAGTTCTTC. Its translation is CASSLLSPGSIDEQFF.

About this clone itself: Other DNA sequences in the same sample also yield this CDR3. The CDR3 DNA reads TGTGCCAGCAGCAGTGTTACCGGGGGCTCTCCCTACGAGCAGTACTTC. It encodes CASSSVTGGSPYEQYF. The gene calls are TRBV7-9 and TRBJ2-7, with D possibly called TRBD1 or TRBD2 (6 bases each). The CDR3 sequence is 16 residues long. Germline loops: CDR1 SEHNR, CDR2 FQNEAQ (reference sequence). V dropped 5 bases and J dropped 2 bases, with 19 bases sitting between them.

The rearrangement uses TRBV6-5 and TRBJ1-2, with D unclear. The CDR3 has 13 amino acids. Trimming left V 2 bases short and J 8 bases short, with 12 bases between. Germline assignment: CDR1 MNHEY and CDR2 SVGAGI. The CDR3 loop is CASSYPEGGGYTF. CDR3 nucleotide sequence: TGTGCCAGCAGTTACCCCGAAGGAGGGGGCTACACCTTC.

A word on this clone: Other DNA sequences in this sample translate to the same CDR3. V usage is TRBV9 and J usage is TRBJ1-2; 10 nucleotides agree with TRBD1. CDR1 and CDR2 from the germline V gene are SGDLS and YYNGEE. This CDR3 comprises 14 residues. V gave up 3 bases and J gave up 2 bases; unmatched junction bases: 1. The CDR3 DNA sequence: TGTGCCAGCAGCGGGGGACAGGGGAACTATGGCTACACCTTC. As protein: CASSGGQGNYGYTF. The whole variable domain, filled in from reference TRBV9 and TRBJ1-2, reads DSGVTQTPKHLITATGQRVTLRCSPRSGDLSVYWYQQSLDQGLQFLIQYYNGEERAKGNILERFSAQQFPDLHSELNLSSLELGDSALYFCASSGGQGNYGYTFGSGTRLTVV.

The CDR3 DNA reads as TGTGCCAGCAGCTTAGTCCCGGTCGAAGGCTACACCTTC. It is translated as CASSLVPVEGYTF. This chain connects TRBV11-2 to TRBJ1-2, with D unclear. Looked up from germline, CDR1 is SGHAT and CDR2 is FQNNGV. The CDR3 has 13 amino acids. The V gene lost 1 base and the J gene lost 8 bases, with 11 bases spanning the gap. Together with reference TRBV11-2 and TRBJ1-2, the CDR3 gives the full variable domain: EAGVAQSPRYKIIEKRQSVAFWCNPISGHATLYWYQQILGQGPKLLIQFQNNGVVDDSQLPKDRFSAERLKGVDSTLKIQPAKLEDSAVYLCASSLVPVEGYTFGSGTRLTVV.

The chain is built from TRBV4-3 and TRBJ1-2; no firm D call. This CDR3 has 14 amino acids. The V and J ends lost 0 bases and 4 bases respectively, with 9 bases between them. Per germline, CDR1 LGHNA and CDR2 YSLEER. The DNA of the CDR3 is TGCGCCAGCAGCCAAGATATCGGACTCTATGGCTACACCTTC. Its translation is CASSQDIGLYGYTF.

The rearrangement joins TRBV5-1 to TRBJ2-7; D remains ambiguous. Germline V gene data show CDR1 as SGHRS and CDR2 as YFSETQ. The CDR3 sequence is 13 residues long. Between the trimmed V and J ends, which lost 0 bases and 3 bases, there was a span of 7 bases. The CDR3 nucleotides read TGCGCCAGCAGCTTGGTTCCGGGCTACGAGCAGTACTTC. Translation gives CASSLVPGYEQYF.

The rearrangement links TRBV9 to TRBJ1-5; D is uncertain. CDR1 is SGDLS and CDR2 is YYNGEE in the germline V gene. The V gene lost 2 bases and the J gene lost 2 bases, with 23 bases spanning the gap. The CDR3 is made up of 19 amino acids. As DNA, the CDR3 is TGTGCCAGCAGCGTTCAGGAAGCCAGGTATATTGGTGGCAATCAGCCCCAGCATTTT. It encodes CASSVQEARYIGGNQPQHF.

The chain links TRBV7-9 to TRBJ2-1, with D maybe TRBD2 (6 bases). The germline gives CDR1 SEHNR, CDR2 FQNEAQ (reference sequence). With 2 bases removed from V and 2 bases from J, the gap between germline ends came to 13 bases. The CDR3 is made up of 16 amino acids. CDR3 nucleotide sequence: TGTGCCAGCAGCTTAATAGCGGTCCATCCCTACAATGAGCAGTTCTTC. Translated: CASSLIAVHPYNEQFF.

In the case of this clone: Other DNA variants within this sample encode the same CDR3. V gene TRBV28 combines with J gene TRBJ1-5; 8 nucleotides match TRBD1. The CDR3 covers 14 residues. V shed 2 bases, J shed 5 bases, and the junction held 2 bases outside the gene matches. The germline gives CDR1 MDHEN, CDR2 SYDVKM. This CDR3 reads CASSLRQGYQPQHF. The CDR3 bases are TGTGCCAGCAGTTTACGACAGGGGTATCAGCCCCAGCATTTT.

V gene TRBV6-1 combines with J gene TRBJ1-4; 9 nucleotides line up with TRBD1. Trimming removed 8 bases from V and 3 bases from J; junction bases left unmatched: 7. Germline lookup yields CDR1 MNHNS and CDR2 SASEGT. The length of the CDR3 is 15 residues. CDR3 in amino acids: CASGTGRNANEKLFF. The CDR3 bases are TGTGCCAGCGGGACAGGGAGGAATGCTAATGAAAAACTGTTTTTT.

V gene TRBV11-2 combines with J gene TRBJ2-7, with D uncertain. Per germline, CDR1 SGHAT and CDR2 FQNNGV. Trimming left V 2 bases short and J 5 bases short, with 10 bases between. The CDR3 runs to 13 residues. The DNA for the CDR3 is TGTGCCAGCAGCTTACCCACAAAGGACGAGCAGTACTTC. Its protein product is CASSLPTKDEQYF. Supplemented by reference TRBV11-2 and TRBJ2-7, the full variable domain reads EAGVAQSPRYKIIEKRQSVAFWCNPISGHATLYWYQQILGQGPKLLIQFQNNGVVDDSQLPKDRFSAERLKGVDSTLKIQPAKLEDSAVYLCASSLPTKDEQYFGPGTRLTVT.

This chain uses TRBV5-1 with TRBJ1-3; unclear D gene. The CDR3 consists of 15 residues. From germline, CDR1 is SGHRS and CDR2 YFSETQ. V gave up 0 bases and J gave up 7 bases, with 14 bases separating them. For the CDR3, the DNA is TGCGCCAGCAGCTTGGCCGAGTCCCCTGCGAACACCATATATTTT. It specifies CASSLAESPANTIYF.

This clone was seen just once. V is TRBV9 and J is TRBJ1-2; D is ambiguous. CDR3 size: 14 residues. Germline V gene data show CDR1 as SGDLS and CDR2 as YYNGEE. Trimming took 4 bases from V and 0 from J, leaving 10 bases between them. The CDR3, as DNA: TGTGCCAGCAGCCCCCTGGATTCTAACTATGGCTACACCTTC. Protein product: CASSPLDSNYGYTF.

This rearrangement joins TRBV11-2 to TRBJ2-1; either TRBD1 or TRBD2 may fit D (5 bases each). The CDR3 spans 14 residues. V was pared by 5 bases and J by 8 bases, with 16 bases between. Germline values: CDR1 SGHAT, CDR2 FQNNGV. CDR3: CASSPRVGTYEQFF. The CDR3 DNA reads as TGTGCCAGCAGCCCGCGAGTTGGGACGTATGAGCAGTTCTTC.

The chain combines TRBV25-1 with TRBJ1-6; D unclear. This CDR3 has 16 amino acids. Trimming removed 6 bases at V and 4 bases at J, with 16 bases between. Looked up from germline, CDR1 is MGHDK and CDR2 is SYGVNS. CDR3 sequence (DNA): TGTGCCAGCAGGCCGACCATACCCTCTTATAATTCACCCCTCCACTTT. This codes for CASRPTIPSYNSPLHF.